One and the same sample provided the 13 T cell receptor beta chains below, sequenced in a study of T cells in Graves' hyperthyroidism and ophthalmopathy. RNA transcripts served as the template for amplifying TCR beta CDR3 regions. Initially, a first-round RT-PCR of the TCR CDR3 employed the HTBI primer set. From the multiplex PCR reads, TCRdb called clonotypes with MiXCR, one entry per CDR3 protein. The top ten clones hold around 17% of a sample with some 500,000 distinct CDR3 sequences, 13% to 15% of them seen once. The specimen sequenced was blood. Receptor source: a woman under 30 with Graves' hyperthyroidism.

At least ten counts were recorded for this clonotype. The chain couples TRBV7-9 to TRBJ2-1; 12 bases match TRBD2. The CDR3 is made up of 19 amino acids. The J segment lost 9 bases and the V segment lost 4 bases, leaving 19 bases of the junction unmatched. Germline-derived CDR1 and CDR2 are SEHNR and FQNEAQ (reference sequence). The CDR3 coding sequence is TGTGCCAGCAGCTCTCATTACGGCAAGACTAGCGGGAGTCAGCGTGAGCAGTTCTTC. This codes for CASSSHYGKTSGSQREQFF.

The rearrangement links TRBV6-1 to TRBJ2-2; 9 nucleotides match TRBD1. CDR1 and CDR2 (germline): MNHNS, SASEGT. J lost 5 bases, V lost 8 bases, and 6 bases had no gene match. This CDR3 comprises 14 residues. In DNA, the CDR3 is TGTGCCAGCCGGGGGGACAGGGCTACCGGGGAGCTGTTTTTT. Its translation: CASRGDRATGELFF.

This clonotype was found many times. J is TRBJ2-6 and V is TRBV12-3 or TRBV12-4; no firm D call. V lost 3 bases and J lost 1, with 7 bases in between. This CDR3 is built from 15 residues. CDR3 amino acids: CASSFSGSGANVLTF. For the CDR3, the DNA is TGTGCCAGCAGTTTTTCAGGATCTGGGGCCAACGTCCTGACTTTC.

This clonotype was detected ten times or more. CDR3: CASTASGGAHNEQFF. The CDR3 coding sequence is TGTGCCAGCACCGCTAGCGGGGGGGCCCACAATGAGCAGTTCTTC. This chain links TRBV7-9 with TRBJ2-1; 12 nucleotides line up with TRBD2. Unmatched junction bases numbered 6, after V lost 7 bases and J lost 5 bases. The germline V gene has CDR1 SEHNR and CDR2 FQNEAQ (reference sequence). This CDR3 has 15 residues.

This clonotype was seen repeatedly, ten times or more. The rearrangement links TRBV24-1 to TRBJ2-5; the match to TRBD1 covers 8 bases. Trimming cost V 1 base and J 5 bases; bases outside gene matches: 8. The CDR3 is 16 amino acids. The V gene's germline CDR1 is KGHDR and CDR2 SFDVKD. CDR3 sequence: CATSDFGTGTLETQYF. CDR3 bases: TGTGCCACCAGTGATTTTGGGACAGGCACGTTGGAGACCCAGTACTTC.

This clonotype was seen ten or more times. The chain is built from TRBV7-9 and TRBJ2-1; 10 bases are a match to TRBD2. The CDR3 runs to 14 residues. Per germline, CDR1 SEHNR and CDR2 FQNEAQ (reference sequence). The V gene end was trimmed by 1 base and the J gene end by 8 bases; junction bases not matched to a gene: 2. This CDR3 is CASSLVAGGYEQFF. In DNA form, the CDR3 reads TGTGCCAGCAGCTTAGTAGCGGGAGGATATGAGCAGTTCTTC.

This clonotype appeared many times. The CDR3 sequence: CSAQEGPETQYF. The CDR3, as DNA: TGCAGCGCCCAGGAGGGGCCAGAGACCCAGTACTTC. The chain recombines TRBV29-1 with TRBJ2-5; D may be TRBD2 (6 bases). Between the trimmed V and J ends, which lost 7 bases and 4 bases, there was a span of 13 bases. The V gene's germline CDR1 is SQVTM and CDR2 ANQGSEA. The CDR3 runs to 12 residues. The full variable domain, with the rest looked up from reference TRBV29-1 and TRBJ2-5, is SAVISQKPSRDICQRGTSLTIQCQVDSQVTMMFWYRQQPGQSLTLIATANQGSEATYESGFVIDKFPISRPNLTFSTLTVSNMSPEDSSIYLCSAQEGPETQYFGPGTRLLVL.

In this sample, this clonotype turned up many times. The V gene is TRBV28, the J gene TRBJ1-5; D is unclear. CDR3 length equals 11 residues. The V gene lost 6 bases and the J gene lost 4 bases, with 4 bases spanning the gap. Looked up from germline, CDR1 is MDHEN and CDR2 is SYDVKM. The CDR3 is CASRTNQPQHF. DNA of the CDR3: TGTGCCAGCAGAACTAATCAGCCCCAGCATTTT.

This clonotype has a count of ten or more. V usage is TRBV24-1 and J usage is TRBJ2-1; TRBD1 matches 9 bases. The ends lost 3 bases at V and 2 bases at J; junction bases unmatched: 4. Germline CDR1 and CDR2: KGHDR and SFDVKD. The CDR3 sequence is 16 residues long. The CDR3 protein is CATSDEGTGPYNEQFF. The CDR3 DNA is TGTGCCACCAGTGATGAGGGGACAGGGCCCTACAATGAGCAGTTCTTC.

This clonotype was seen repeatedly, ten times or more. The chain has TRBV27 and TRBJ1-6; 9 bases are a match to TRBD1. V lost 8 bases, J lost 9 bases, and 5 bases stayed unmatched. The CDR3 has 13 residues. Germline CDR1 and CDR2: MNHEY and SMNVEV (reference sequence). CDR3 protein: CASRDRALSPLHF. The CDR3, as DNA: TGTGCCAGCCGGGACAGGGCGCTTTCACCCCTCCACTTT.

This clonotype showed up many times. J is TRBJ1-5 and V is TRBV4-1; D not certain. Germline V gene data show CDR1 as MGHRA and CDR2 as YSYEKL. This CDR3 is 15 amino acids long. Trimming pared 4 bases from V and 0 bases from J, leaving 10 bases between. Here the CDR3 reads CASSRSGGSNQPQHF. The CDR3 nucleotides read TGCGCCAGCAGCCGAAGCGGAGGTAGCAATCAGCCCCAGCATTTT.

This clonotype was detected ten times or more. This chain links TRBV29-1 with TRBJ1-1; D not certain. V was trimmed by 4 bases and J by 1 base, leaving 4 bases between them. Germline-derived CDR1 and CDR2 are SQVTM and ANQGSEA. This CDR3 has 11 residues. The CDR3 here is CSVVQNTEAFF. The CDR3 region has the DNA TGCAGCGTTGTACAGAACACTGAAGCTTTCTTT. The full variable domain, with the rest looked up from reference TRBV29-1 and TRBJ1-1, is SAVISQKPSRDICQRGTSLTIQCQVDSQVTMMFWYRQQPGQSLTLIATANQGSEATYESGFVIDKFPISRPNLTFSTLTVSNMSPEDSSIYLCSVVQNTEAFFGQGTRLTVV.

The V and J genes are TRBV14 and TRBJ2-1; D unclear. V was trimmed by 0 bases and J by 8 bases, leaving 11 bases between them. Germline V gene sequence: CDR1 SGHDN, CDR2 FVKESK. This CDR3 comprises 14 residues. The CDR3 sequence: CASSQDSPIDEQFF. DNA of the CDR3: TGTGCCAGCAGCCAAGACTCCCCCATTGATGAGCAGTTCTTC.